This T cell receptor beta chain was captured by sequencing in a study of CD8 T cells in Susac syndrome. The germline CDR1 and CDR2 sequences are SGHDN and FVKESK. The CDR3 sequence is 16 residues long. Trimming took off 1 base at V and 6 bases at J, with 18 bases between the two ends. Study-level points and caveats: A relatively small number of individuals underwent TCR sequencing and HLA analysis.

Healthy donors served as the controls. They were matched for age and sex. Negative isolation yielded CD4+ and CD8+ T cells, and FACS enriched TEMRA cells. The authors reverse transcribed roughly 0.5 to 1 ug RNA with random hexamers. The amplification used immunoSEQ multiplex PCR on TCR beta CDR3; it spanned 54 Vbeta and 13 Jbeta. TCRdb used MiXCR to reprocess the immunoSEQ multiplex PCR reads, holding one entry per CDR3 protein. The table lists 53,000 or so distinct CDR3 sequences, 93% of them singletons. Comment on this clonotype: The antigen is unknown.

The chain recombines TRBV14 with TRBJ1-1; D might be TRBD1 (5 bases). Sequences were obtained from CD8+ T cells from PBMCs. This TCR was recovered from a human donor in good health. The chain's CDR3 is CASSQVFPLTASEAFF. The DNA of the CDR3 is TGTGCCAGCAGCCAAGTTTTCCCCTTGACAGCTTCTGAAGCTTTCTTT.